Below are 11 T cell receptor beta chains sequenced from a single sample in a study of Ad26.COV2.S vaccination and SARS-CoV-2 variants. Assay: immunoSEQ multiplex PCR; the TCRdb copy retains only in-frame clones and omits some. This table has about 680,000 clones, 70% to 90% appearing once. Treatment: about 20 received Ad26.COV2.S at low or high dose, single or two shots; 5 received placebo; per-sample allocation not given. Day 63 after the first injection of vaccine or placebo was the sampling time. The material sequenced was peripheral blood, taken in a trial of Ad26.COV2.S vaccine versus placebo. These receptors originate from a person aged 18-65 years who received the Ad26.COV2.S COVID-19 vaccine or a placebo.

The chain is built from TRBV29-1 and TRBJ1-2; D perhaps matches TRBD1 (5 bases). The V gene's germline CDR1 is SQVTM and CDR2 ANQGSEA. The CDR3 extends over 15 amino acids. V was shortened by 0 bases and J by 4 bases, with 15 bases between the two germline ends. In DNA form, the CDR3 reads TGCAGCGTTGAAGACCCAGGGAAGGGGATCTATGGCTACACCTTC. It specifies CSVEDPGKGIYGYTF.

The V call is TRBV6-4, the J call TRBJ1-1; no reliable D call. The length of the CDR3 is 13 residues. CDR1 and CDR2 (germline): MRHNA, SNTAGT. V was trimmed by 0 bases and J by 1 base, leaving 3 bases between them. This chain's CDR3 is CASSDSTNTEAFF. The CDR3 DNA sequence: TGTGCCAGCAGTGACTCAACGAACACTGAAGCTTTCTTT.

The J gene is TRBJ1-4, the V gene TRBV13; D is ambiguous. V lost 2 bases and J lost 3, with 13 bases in between. This CDR3 is built from 16 residues. The germline CDR1 and CDR2 sequences are PRHDT and FYEKMQ (reference sequence). The CDR3 loop reads CASSLTPGPSNEKLFF. DNA for the CDR3: TGTGCCAGCAGCTTAACACCCGGACCCTCTAATGAAAAACTGTTTTTT. Full variable domain (outside the CDR3, taken from reference TRBV13 and TRBJ1-4): AAGVIQSPRHLIKEKRETATLKCYPIPRHDTVYWYQQGPGQDPQFLISFYEKMQSDKGSIPDRFSAQQFSDYHSELNMSSLELGDSALYFCASSLTPGPSNEKLFFGSGTQLSVL.

CDR3 bases: TGTGCCAGCAGTGAACGGGACAGCCCGAATTCACCCCTCCACTTT. This translates into CASSERDSPNSPLHF. The chain is built from TRBV2 and TRBJ1-6, with 7 bases fitting TRBD1. Unmatched junction bases numbered 5, after V lost 2 bases and J lost 7 bases. The CDR3 spans 15 residues. In germline, CDR1 is SNHLY, CDR2 FYNNEI.

The chain has TRBV11-2 and TRBJ2-2; D call uncertain. V was cut by 3 bases and J by 3 bases, with 11 bases left in between. CDR3 length: 15 amino acids. Germline CDR1 and CDR2: SGHAT and FQNNGV. CDR3 in amino acids: CASSFSYWDTGELFF. DNA for the CDR3: TGTGCCAGCAGCTTTTCGTATTGGGACACCGGGGAGCTGTTTTTT.

This rearrangement joins TRBV27 to TRBJ2-1, with TRBD2 matching over 8 bases. The CDR3 spans 14 residues. In germline, CDR1 is MNHEY, CDR2 SMNVEV (reference sequence). V lost 7 bases and J lost 5; bases outside the gene matches: 7. The CDR3, as DNA: TGTGCCAGCACTTTCACTAGCGGAGACAATGAGCAGTTCTTC. Amino acids: CASTFTSGDNEQFF.

V and J are TRBV2 and TRBJ1-5; D uncertain. The CDR3 is 14 residues long. Germline V gene data show CDR1 as SNHLY and CDR2 as FYNNEI. V was clipped by 4 bases and J by 5 bases, with 12 bases between them. The CDR3 nucleotides are TGTGCCAGCAGTGCCCCAAACTTTTATCAGCCCCAGCATTTT. This translates into CASSAPNFYQPQHF.

A note on this clone: This CDR3 is also generated by other DNA sequences in the sample. J is TRBJ2-7 and V is TRBV6-6; D remains unclear. The CDR3 is 12 residues long. Trimming stripped 0 bases from V and 2 bases from J, with 2 bases between. Germline CDR1 MNHNY, CDR2 SVGAGI (reference sequence). CDR3: CASSYSAYEQYF. In DNA form, the CDR3 reads TGTGCCAGCAGTTACTCTGCCTACGAGCAGTACTTC.

The V and J genes are TRBV7-9 and TRBJ2-5; D ambiguous. The CDR3 is 13 residues long. V lost 2 bases and J lost 3, with 7 bases in between. The V gene's germline CDR1 is SEHNR and CDR2 FQNEAQ (reference sequence). The CDR3: CASSLMRKETQYF. The CDR3 DNA reads TGTGCCAGCAGCTTAATGCGGAAAGAGACCCAGTACTTC.

This chain links TRBV4-3 with TRBJ2-3, with 9 bases lining up with TRBD2. The CDR3 length is 16 residues. The germline gives CDR1 LGHNA, CDR2 YSLEER. Unmatched junction bases numbered 6, after V lost 1 base and J lost 4 bases. The CDR3 DNA reads TGCGCCAGCAGCCAAGGCGGCGGGGGGGGCGCAGATACGCAGTATTTT. This gives the protein CASSQGGGGGADTQYF.

The V and J genes are TRBV7-9 and TRBJ1-6, with D perhaps matching TRBD1 (5 bases). Germline CDR1 is SEHNR and CDR2 is FQNEAQ (reference sequence). The CDR3 is 14 residues long. Trimming stripped 5 bases from V and 12 bases from J, with 17 bases between. CDR3 protein: CASSLTGGSRPLHF. CDR3 nucleotide sequence: TGTGCCAGCAGCCTAACGGGGGGGTCTAGACCCCTCCACTTT.